This is a list of T cell receptor beta chains from one sample in a study of cytomegalovirus exposure and HLA in healthy donors. Profiling relied on immunoSEQ multiplex PCR, and the TCRdb table lists in-frame clones only, not all of them. The sample has around 140,000 clones; roughly 66% are singletons. The specimen sequenced was PBMCs. The origin of the receptors is a woman aged 18-35 years in good health and CMV-seronegative. Each CDR3 is given with its conserved first and last residue. Each record gives: CDR3 protein, CDR3 DNA, clone size, J gene, V gene, D gene. The D gene is left open where the match is weak. Only some rows state a clone size, as once, few, many or a class for expanded clones.

CASSVGGIRTGELFF TGTGCCAGCAGCGTAGGAGGGATTCGTACCGGGGAGCTGTTTTTT . TRBJ2-2 TRBV9 .
CASSAYGTVGTYGYTF TGTGCCAGCAGCGCATACGGGACAGTTGGAACCTATGGCTACACCTTC . TRBJ1-2 TRBV7-8 TRBD1
CASSWRTEAFF TGTGCCAGCAGCTGGAGGACTGAAGCTTTCTTT few TRBJ1-1 TRBV5-6 .
CASSRGGVGANVLTF TGTGCCAGTAGCAGGGGAGGGGTTGGGGCCAACGTCCTGACTTTC few TRBJ2-6 TRBV19 .
CAINPGRVEAYNEQFF TGTGCCATCAACCCTGGGAGGGTAGAAGCCTACAATGAGCAGTTCTTC once TRBJ2-1 TRBV10-3 TRBD2
CSVRDSMNTEAFF TGCAGCGTTAGGGACAGTATGAACACTGAAGCTTTCTTT . TRBJ1-1 TRBV29-1 TRBD1
CASSEPDRESGNTIYF TGTGCCAGCAGCGAGCCGGACAGGGAATCGGGAAACACCATATATTTT . TRBJ1-3 TRBV7-4 TRBD1
CASSLGQGVVNYGYTF TGCGCCAGCAGCTTAGGACAGGGGGTAGTTAACTATGGCTACACCTTC few TRBJ1-2 TRBV5-1 TRBD1
CASSPRDKDYEQYF TGTGCCAGCAGCCCTCGGGACAAGGACTACGAGCAGTACTTC . TRBJ2-7 TRBV9 .
CASSIVDRGYEQYF TGTGCCAGTAGTATAGTTGACAGGGGCTACGAGCAGTACTTC . TRBJ2-7 TRBV19 TRBD1
CASSLGAPRGTDTQYF TGCGCCAGCAGCTTAGGTGCCCCGCGGGGTACAGATACGCAGTATTTT . TRBJ2-3 TRBV5-1 .
CASSLGDRGVTEAFF TGTGCCAGCAGCTTGGGGGACAGGGGAGTAACTGAAGCTTTCTTT . TRBJ1-1 TRBV5-5 TRBD1
CASSLARQGGGYTF TGTGCCAGCAGCTTAGCAAGACAGGGGGGCGGCTACACCTTC . TRBJ1-2 TRBV7-2 TRBD1
CSAFFNEKLFF TGCAGTGCCTTTTTTAATGAAAAACTGTTTTTT . TRBJ1-4 TRBV20-1 .
CASGLVPPGHEQFF TGTGCTAGTGGTTTGGTTCCACCAGGGCATGAGCAGTTCTTC . TRBJ2-1 TRBV12-5 .
CAWKLTGAPQETQYF TGTGCCTGGAAGTTGACAGGGGCTCCACAAGAGACCCAGTACTTC . TRBJ2-5 TRBV30 TRBD1
CASSLGGRNTEAFF TGTGCCAGCAGCTTAGGTGGGAGGAACACTGAAGCTTTCTTT . TRBJ1-1 TRBV11-3 .
CASSLTGVGELFF TGTGCCAGCAGTTTGACCGGGGTTGGGGAGCTGTTTTTT . TRBJ2-2 TRBV28 .
CASSEGTGGNTIYF TGTGCCAGCAGTGAAGGGACAGGGGGAAACACCATATATTTT few TRBJ1-3 TRBV6-1 TRBD1
CASLDSAYNEQFF TGTGCCAGCCTCGACAGTGCCTACAATGAGCAGTTCTTC . TRBJ2-1 TRBV19 .
CASSSDRGTGELFF TGTGCCAGCAGCTCCGACAGGGGCACCGGGGAGCTGTTTTTT . TRBJ2-2 TRBV5-6 TRBD1
CASSQVAGGSGEQFF TGCGCCAGCAGCCAAGTAGCGGGGGGGTCAGGGGAGCAGTTCTTC few TRBJ2-1 TRBV4-3 TRBD2
CASSQDRQGHNEQFF TGCGCCAGCAGCCAAGATAGGCAGGGCCACAATGAGCAGTTCTTC once TRBJ2-1 TRBV4-3 .
CASSPPARETQYF TGTGCCAGCAGTCCGCCTGCGCGGGAGACCCAGTACTTC . TRBJ2-5 TRBV28 .
CASSLKAYGLAEEKTQYF TGTGCCAGCAGCTTAAAAGCCTACGGTCTAGCGGAAGAAAAGACCCAGTACTTC . TRBJ2-5 TRBV11-3 TRBD2
CASSSRRGGLNEQFF TGTGCCAGCAGCTCACGGCGGGGGGGGCTCAATGAGCAGTTCTTC . TRBJ2-1 TRBV5-4 TRBD2